This T cell receptor (beta chain) was retrieved from a study of CD8 T cells in Susac syndrome. General observations from the study: The number of individuals included in the study's TCR sequencing and HLA analysis was acknowledged as relatively small.

For this clonotype: Its antigen is undetermined.

Healthy donors served as age- and sex-matched controls. The CD8+ and CD4+ T cells were isolated magnetically using a negative isolation approach, whereas the TEMRA cells were enriched by FACS. V shed 5 bases and J 7 bases; nucleotides not matched to a gene: 5. The CDR3 is 14 amino acids. Random hexamers were used to reverse transcribe the RNA input (about 0.5 to 1 ug). Amplification of TCR beta CDR3 was carried out by immunoSEQ multiplex PCR, which covered 54 Vbeta and 13 Jbeta segments. Using its own MiXCR run on the immunoSEQ multiplex PCR reads, TCRdb lists one record per CDR3 protein. Among 95,000 to 150,000 distinct CDR3 sequences, 94% were seen once, and the ten largest hold roughly 0.092%.

The source of this sequence is a human donor in good health. Sequencing was carried out using CD4+ T cells from PBMCs. V and J are TRBV12-3 or TRBV12-4 and TRBJ2-1; 10 bases align to TRBD2. The CDR3 sequence: CASSGGLAKNEQFF. The CDR3 DNA sequence: TGTGCCAGCAGTGGGGGACTAGCGAAGAATGAGCAGTTCTTC.